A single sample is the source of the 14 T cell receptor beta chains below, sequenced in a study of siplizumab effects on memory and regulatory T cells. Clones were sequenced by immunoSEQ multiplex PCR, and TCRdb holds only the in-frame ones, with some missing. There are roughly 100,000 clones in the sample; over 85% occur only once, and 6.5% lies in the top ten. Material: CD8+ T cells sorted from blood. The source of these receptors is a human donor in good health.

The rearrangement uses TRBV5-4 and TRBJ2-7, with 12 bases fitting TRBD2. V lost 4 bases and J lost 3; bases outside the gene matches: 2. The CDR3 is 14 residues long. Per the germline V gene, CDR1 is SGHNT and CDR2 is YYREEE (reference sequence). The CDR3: CASSEGLAGYEQYF. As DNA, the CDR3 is TGTGCCAGCAGCGAGGGACTAGCGGGCTACGAGCAGTACTTC.

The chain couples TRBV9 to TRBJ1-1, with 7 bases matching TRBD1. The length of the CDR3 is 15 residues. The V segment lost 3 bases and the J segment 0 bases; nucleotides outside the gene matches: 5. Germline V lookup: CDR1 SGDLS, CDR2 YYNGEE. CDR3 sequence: CASSGGQRMNTEAFF. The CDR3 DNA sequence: TGTGCCAGCAGCGGGGGACAGCGAATGAACACTGAAGCTTTCTTT.

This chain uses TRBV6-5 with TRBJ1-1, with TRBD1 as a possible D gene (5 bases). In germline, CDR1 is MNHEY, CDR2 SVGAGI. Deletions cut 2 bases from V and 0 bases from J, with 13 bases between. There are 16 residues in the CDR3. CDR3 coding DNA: TGTGCCAGCAGTTACGGGGCAGGACTTATGAACACTGAAGCTTTCTTT. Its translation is CASSYGAGLMNTEAFF.

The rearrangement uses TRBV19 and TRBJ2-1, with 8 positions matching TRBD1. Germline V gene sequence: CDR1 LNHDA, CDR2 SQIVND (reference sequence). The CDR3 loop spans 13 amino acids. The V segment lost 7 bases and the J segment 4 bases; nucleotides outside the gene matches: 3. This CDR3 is CASNRGLYNEQFF. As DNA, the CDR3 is TGTGCCAGTAACAGGGGGTTATACAATGAGCAGTTCTTC.

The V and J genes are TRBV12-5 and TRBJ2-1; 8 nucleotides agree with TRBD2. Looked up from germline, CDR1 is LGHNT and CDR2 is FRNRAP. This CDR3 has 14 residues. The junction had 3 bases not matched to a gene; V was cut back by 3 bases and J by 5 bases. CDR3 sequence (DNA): TGTGCTAGTGGTTTCTTAGCGGGGAACAATGAGCAGTTCTTC. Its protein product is CASGFLAGNNEQFF.

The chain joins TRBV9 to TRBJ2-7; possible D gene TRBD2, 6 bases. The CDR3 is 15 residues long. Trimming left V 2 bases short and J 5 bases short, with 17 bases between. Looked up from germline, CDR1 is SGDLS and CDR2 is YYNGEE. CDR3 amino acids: CASSVGRENPHEQYF. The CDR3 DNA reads TGTGCCAGCAGCGTTGGACGGGAGAACCCCCACGAGCAGTACTTC. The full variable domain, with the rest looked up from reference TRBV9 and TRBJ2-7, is DSGVTQTPKHLITATGQRVTLRCSPRSGDLSVYWYQQSLDQGLQFLIQYYNGEERAKGNILERFSAQQFPDLHSELNLSSLELGDSALYFCASSVGRENPHEQYFGPGTRLTVT.

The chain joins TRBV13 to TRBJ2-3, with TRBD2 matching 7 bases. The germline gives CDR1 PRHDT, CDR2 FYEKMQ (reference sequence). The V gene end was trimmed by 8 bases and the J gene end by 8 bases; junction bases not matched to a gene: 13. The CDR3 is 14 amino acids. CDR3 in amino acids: CASDGLAVGGTQYF. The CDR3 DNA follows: TGTGCCAGCGACGGGCTAGCGGTCGGAGGTACGCAGTATTTT.

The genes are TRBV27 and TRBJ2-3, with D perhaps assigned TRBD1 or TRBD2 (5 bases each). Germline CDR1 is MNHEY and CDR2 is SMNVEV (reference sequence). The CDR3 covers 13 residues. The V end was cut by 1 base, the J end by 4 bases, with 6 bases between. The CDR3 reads CASSLLGADTQYF. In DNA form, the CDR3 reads TGTGCCAGCAGTTTATTGGGGGCAGATACGCAGTATTTT.

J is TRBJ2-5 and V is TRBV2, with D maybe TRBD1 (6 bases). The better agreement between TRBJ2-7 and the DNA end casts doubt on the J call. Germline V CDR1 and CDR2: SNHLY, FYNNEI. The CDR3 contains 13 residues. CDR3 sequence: CASSGGRGYEQYF. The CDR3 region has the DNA TGTGCCAGCAGTGGGGGCAGGGGCTACGAGCAGTACTTC.

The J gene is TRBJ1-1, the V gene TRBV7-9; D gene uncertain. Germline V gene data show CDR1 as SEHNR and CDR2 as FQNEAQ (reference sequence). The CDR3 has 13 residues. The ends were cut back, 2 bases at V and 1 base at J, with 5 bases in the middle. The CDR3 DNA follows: TGTGCCAGCAGCTTAAATTGGAACACTGAAGCTTTCTTT. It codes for CASSLNWNTEAFF.

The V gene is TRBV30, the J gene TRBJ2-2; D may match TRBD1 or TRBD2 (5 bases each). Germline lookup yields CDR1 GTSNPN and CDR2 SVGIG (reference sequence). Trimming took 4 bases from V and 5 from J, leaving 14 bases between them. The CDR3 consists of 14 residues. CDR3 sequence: CAWNPGPGTGELFF. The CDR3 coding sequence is TGTGCCTGGAATCCGGGACCCGGGACCGGGGAGCTGTTTTTT.

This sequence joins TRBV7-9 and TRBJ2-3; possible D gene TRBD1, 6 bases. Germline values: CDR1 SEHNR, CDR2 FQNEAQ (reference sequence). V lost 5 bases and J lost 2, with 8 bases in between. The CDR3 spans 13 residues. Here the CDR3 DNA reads TGTGCCAGCAGCCGGGACAACACAGATACGCAGTATTTT. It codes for CASSRDNTDTQYF.

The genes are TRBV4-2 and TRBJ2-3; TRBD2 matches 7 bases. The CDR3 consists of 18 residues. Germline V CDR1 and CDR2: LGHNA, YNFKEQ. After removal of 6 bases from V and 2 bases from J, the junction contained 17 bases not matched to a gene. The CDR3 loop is CASRGGTETYLHTDTQYF. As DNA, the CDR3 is TGTGCCAGCAGGGGAGGGACTGAGACGTACCTGCACACAGATACGCAGTATTTT.

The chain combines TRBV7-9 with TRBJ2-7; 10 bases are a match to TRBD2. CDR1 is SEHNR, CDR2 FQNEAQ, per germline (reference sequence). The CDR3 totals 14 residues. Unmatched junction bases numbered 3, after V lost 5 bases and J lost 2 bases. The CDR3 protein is CASSGSGGTYEQYF. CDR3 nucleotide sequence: TGTGCCAGCAGCGGTAGCGGGGGGACCTACGAGCAGTACTTC. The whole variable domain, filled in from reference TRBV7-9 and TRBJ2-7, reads DTGVSQNPRHKITKRGQNVTFRCDPISEHNRLYWYRQTLGQGPEFLTYFQNEAQLEKSRLLSDRFSAERPKGSFSTLEIQRTEQGDSAMYLCASSGSGGTYEQYFGPGTRLTVT.